The clone carrying this T cell receptor (beta chain) was observed a few times. Its cognate antigen is unknown. The same CDR3 can be traced to other DNA sequences in this sample. As input for TCR beta libraries, around 2 micrograms of genomic DNA came from cryopreserved PBMCs. This sample was included in a study of cytotoxic CD8 clonotypes in ibrutinib-treated CLL. TCRdb's table, derived via immunoSEQ multiplex PCR, lists solely in-frame clones and lacks some. This table holds about 120,000 clones, 70% to 90% found once. Germline V gives CDR1 SGHRS, CDR2 YFSETQ. V was trimmed by 1 base and J by 2 bases, leaving 0 bases between them. This CDR3 is built from 11 residues. The study's findings and limits: Upon ibrutinib response clonality rose, and upon progression it fell back toward baseline. Among the clonotypes, public ones were uncommon and contracted or held stable on treatment. The study found baseline clonality above age-matched healthy donors, tracking circulating CD8+ T-cell counts.

The starting material was PBMCs, obtained after 24 months of ibrutinib treatment. The clonotype comes from a human donor with chronic lymphocytic leukemia. The rearrangement uses TRBV5-1 and TRBJ2-5, with D hard to call. DNA of the CDR3: TGCGCCAGCAGCTTGCAAGAGACCCAGTACTTC. Protein: CASSLQETQYF. The entire variable domain, with the rest obtained from reference TRBV5-1 and TRBJ2-5, is as follows: KAGVTQTPRYLIKTRGQQVTLSCSPISGHRSVSWYQQTPGQGLQFLFEYFSETQRNKGNFPGRFSGRQFSNSRSEMNVSTLELGDSALYLCASSLQETQYFGPGTRLLVL.